The next 16 T cell receptor beta chains were all read from a single sample in a study of blood T cell repertoires in COVID-19. Repertoires were generated with immunoSEQ multiplex PCR, while TCRdb's copy carries only in-frame clones and drops some. Of under 100,000 clones listed, roughly 89% are singletons. The sequenced sample was peripheral blood. These receptors were taken from a man in his forties or fifties with active COVID-19.

The V and J genes are TRBV2 and TRBJ1-6, with TRBD1 matching over 8 bases. This CDR3 is 14 amino acids long. J gave up 6 bases and V 8 bases, and 6 bases lay outside the gene matches. Germline V gives CDR1 SNHLY, CDR2 FYNNEI. The CDR3 DNA reads as TGTGCCAGCTGTAAGGGACAGGCTAATTCACCCCTCCACTTT. Translation: CASCKGQANSPLHF. Full variable domain (outside the CDR3, taken from reference TRBV2 and TRBJ1-6): EPEVTQTPSHQVTQMGQEVILRCVPISNHLYFYWYRQILGQKVEFLVSFYNNEISEKSEIFDDQFSVERPDGSNFTLKIRSTKLEDSAMYFCASCKGQANSPLHFGNGTRLTVT.

This clone appeared a few times. The chain has TRBV18 and TRBJ1-1; tentative D call: TRBD1 (6 bases). The CDR3 has 12 amino acids. The V gene lost 3 bases and the J gene lost 8 bases, with 10 bases spanning the gap. CDR1 is KGHSH, CDR2 LQKENI, per germline. CDR3 amino acids: CASSPSGGEAFF. Written as DNA, the CDR3 is TGTGCCAGCTCACCGTCGGGGGGCGAAGCTTTCTTT.

V and J are TRBV1 and TRBJ2-2; the D call TRBD2 from the table was never checked on the DNA. TRBV1 is deemed a pseudogene. The CDR3 contains 17 residues. In DNA form, the CDR3 reads TGCACCAGCAGCCAAGCCCCGGGACTCCCTGAAATCGGGGAGCTGTTTTTT. This codes for CTSSQAPGLPEIGELFF.

The CDR3 spells CASSTLQGANYNEQFF. CDR3 in DNA: TGTGCCAGCAGCACACTACAGGGGGCTAACTACAATGAGCAGTTCTTC. V is TRBV11-2 and J is TRBJ2-1, with 9 bases that match TRBD1. Losses at the gene ends were 5 bases for V and 3 bases for J; bases not matched to a gene: 8. Germline V gene lookup returns CDR1 SGHAT and CDR2 FQNNGV. The CDR3 spans 16 residues.

The rearrangement links TRBV5-1 to TRBJ1-1; 7 bases line up with TRBD1. The ends lost 7 bases at V and 4 bases at J; junction bases unmatched: 22. Germline V gene sequence: CDR1 SGHRS, CDR2 YFSETQ. The CDR3 covers 18 residues. The CDR3 protein is CASQLEGGRGYGSTEAFF. The CDR3 DNA is TGCGCCAGCCAGCTCGAAGGGGGCAGGGGATACGGGAGCACTGAAGCTTTCTTT.

Here the CDR3 reads CASSGTSESTDTQYF. In DNA form, the CDR3 reads TGTGCCAGCAGTGGAACTAGCGAAAGCACAGATACGCAGTATTTT. V and J are TRBV6-4 and TRBJ2-3; 7 positions agree with TRBD2. CDR1 is MRHNA, CDR2 SNTAGT, per germline. This CDR3 is 15 amino acids long. With V trimmed by 4 bases and J by 0 bases, 4 bases remained unmatched.

This clone was found once. The chain carries TRBV11-2 and TRBJ1-4; 7 bases line up with TRBD1. The germline V gene encodes CDR1 SGHAT and CDR2 FQNNGV. CDR3 length equals 15 residues. The J segment lost 7 bases and the V segment lost 1 base, leaving 6 bases of the junction unmatched. The CDR3 sequence is CASSLVQGVVEKLFF. In nucleotides, the CDR3 is TGTGCCAGCAGCTTAGTGCAGGGGGTAGTTGAAAAACTGTTTTTT.

The chain has TRBV7-9 and TRBJ2-2; D gene unclear. This CDR3 is 14 amino acids long. V was cut by 2 bases and J by 1 base, with 5 bases left in between. Germline CDR1 and CDR2: SEHNR and FQNEAQ (reference sequence). The CDR3: CASSLRRNTGELFF. The CDR3 bases are TGTGCCAGCAGCTTACGGAGGAACACCGGGGAGCTGTTTTTT.

This clone was seen a few times. DNA of the CDR3: TGTGCCAGCAGCCCGGGGACATACAACACTGAAGCTTTCTTT. Its protein product is CASSPGTYNTEAFF. V usage is TRBV7-2 and J usage is TRBJ1-1; D possibly corresponds to TRBD1 (6 bases). V gave up 5 bases and J gave up 2 bases, with 12 bases separating them. The V gene's germline CDR1 is SGHTA and CDR2 FQGNSA. This CDR3 has 14 amino acids.

In DNA, the CDR3 is TGTGCCAGCAGCCGGACTCCTGGAAACACCATATATTTT. As protein: CASSRTPGNTIYF. The rearrangement uses TRBV14 and TRBJ1-3; no clear D. There are 13 residues in the CDR3. V lost 4 bases, J lost 2 bases, and 6 bases lay in between. CDR1 is SGHDN, CDR2 FVKESK, per germline.

The chain has TRBV28 and TRBJ1-6, with 8 bases matching TRBD1. The CDR3 has 14 amino acids. Per the germline V gene, CDR1 is MDHEN and CDR2 is SYDVKM. J lost 7 bases, V lost 7 bases, and 6 bases had no gene match. The CDR3 reads CASIRGRGNSPLHF. CDR3 nucleotide sequence: TGTGCCAGCATCAGGGGGCGCGGGAATTCACCCCTCCACTTT.

The genes are TRBV2 and TRBJ2-7; maybe TRBD2 (7 bases). Germline V gives CDR1 SNHLY, CDR2 FYNNEI. V was shortened by 6 bases and J by 2 bases, with 14 bases between the two germline ends. This CDR3 comprises 14 residues. CDR3 in DNA: TGTGCCAGCAGACAGGGAGCGGGGCCCTACGAGCAGTACTTC. Its translation is CASRQGAGPYEQYF.

This sequence joins TRBV19 and TRBJ1-1, with 8 bases aligning to TRBD1. Germline trimming cut 6 bases from V and 4 bases from J; bases unmatched to any gene: 4. This CDR3 comprises 13 residues. Germline CDR1 is LNHDA and CDR2 is SQIVND (reference sequence). In DNA, the CDR3 is TGTGCCAGTAGCGGACAGGGTGGCACTGAAGCTTTCTTT. Translation gives CASSGQGGTEAFF.

This chain joins TRBV4-3 and TRBJ2-3; 8 bases are shared with TRBD2. Trimming at V came to 0 bases and at J to 0 bases, leaving 5 bases not matched to a gene. Germline-derived CDR1 and CDR2 are LGHNA and YSLEER. The length of the CDR3 is 17 residues. The CDR3 nucleotides read TGCGCCAGCAGCCAAGAGGAAGGACTAGCTAGCACAGATACGCAGTATTTT. Translating gives CASSQEEGLASTDTQYF.

This rearrangement joins TRBV7-2 to TRBJ1-1; perhaps TRBD1 as D (5 bases). Trimming shortened V by 6 bases and J by 1 base, and 6 bases separated the two germline ends. The CDR3 loop spans 12 amino acids. From germline, CDR1 is SGHTA and CDR2 FQGNSA. The CDR3 nucleotides read TGTGCCAGCAGGACAGCGAACACTGAAGCTTTCTTT. Protein product: CASRTANTEAFF.

The chain recombines TRBV28 with TRBJ1-2; TRBD1 aligns across 9 bases. Germline lookup yields CDR1 MDHEN and CDR2 SYDVKM. The CDR3 loop spans 15 amino acids. The J segment lost 4 bases and the V segment lost 2 bases, leaving 5 bases of the junction unmatched. CDR3 bases: TGTGCCAGCAGTTTACTACAGGGGGCGGGCTATGGCTACACCTTC. Protein: CASSLLQGAGYGYTF.